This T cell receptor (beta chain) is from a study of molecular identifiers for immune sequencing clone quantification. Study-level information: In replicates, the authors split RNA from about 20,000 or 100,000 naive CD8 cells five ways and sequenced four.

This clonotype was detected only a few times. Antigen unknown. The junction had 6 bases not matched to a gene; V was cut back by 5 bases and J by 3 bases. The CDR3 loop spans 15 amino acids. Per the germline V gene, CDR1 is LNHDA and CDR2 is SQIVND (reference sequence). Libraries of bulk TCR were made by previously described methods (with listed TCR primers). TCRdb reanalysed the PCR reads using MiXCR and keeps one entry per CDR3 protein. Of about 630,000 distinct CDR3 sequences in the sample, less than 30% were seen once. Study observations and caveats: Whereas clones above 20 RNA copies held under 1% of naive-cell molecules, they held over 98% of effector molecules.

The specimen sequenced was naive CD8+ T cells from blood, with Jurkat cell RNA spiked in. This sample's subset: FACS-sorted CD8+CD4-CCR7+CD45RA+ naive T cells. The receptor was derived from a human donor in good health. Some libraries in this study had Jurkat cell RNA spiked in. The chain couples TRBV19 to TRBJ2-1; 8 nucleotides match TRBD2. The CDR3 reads CASSFFSGVYNEQFF. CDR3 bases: TGTGCCAGTAGTTTTTTTAGCGGGGTCTACAATGAGCAGTTCTTC.